The rows below give T cell receptor beta chains drawn from one sample of a study of response to subunit inactivated influenza vaccine. TCRdb ran MiXCR on the RT-PCR reads and lists one entry per CDR3 protein. The table includes roughly 570,000 distinct CDR3 sequences, 12% to 15% detected once. The input for sequencing was PBMCs from blood, taken about 12 days after vaccination. These receptors were obtained from a man aged 50 or older who received an inactivated influenza vaccine. Each CDR3 is given with its conserved first and last residue. A D gene is named only where the DNA matches it firmly. Only part of the rows carry a size: once, few, many, or a class if the clone is expanded.

CDR3 DNA	CDR3 protein	clone size	J gene	D gene	V gene
TGTGCCAGTAGACCGGCGCCCCTCACCGGGGAGCTGTTTTTT	CASRPAPLTGELFF	-	TRBJ2-2	-	TRBV19
TGCGCCAGCAGCTTGGGGCCATTCACCCCCCCCTACGAGCAGTACTTC	CASSLGPFTPPYEQYF	-	TRBJ2-7	-	TRBV5-1
TGTGCCAGCAGCTTTCAAGGGACAGGGGGCGAGACCCAGTACTTC	CASSFQGTGGETQYF	-	TRBJ2-5	TRBD1	TRBV11-2
TGCGCCAGCAGCCCCCCGAACAGGGGGCAAGAGACCCAGTACTTC	CASSPPNRGQETQYF	few	TRBJ2-5	TRBD1	TRBV5-1
TGCGCCAGCAGCCAAGTTCCGGGGTACTACGAGCAGTACTTC	CASSQVPGYYEQYF	many	TRBJ2-7	-	TRBV4-1
TGTGCCAGCAGCCAACGGTCCCGGACTAGCGGGAGAGGGGCAGATACGCAGTATTTT	CASSQRSRTSGRGADTQYF	few	TRBJ2-3	TRBD2	TRBV3-1
TGTGCCAGCAGCCGAAGAGGAGCGGGAACAAACTACGAGCAGTACTTC	CASSRRGAGTNYEQYF	once	TRBJ2-7	TRBD2	TRBV4-2
TGTGCCAGCAGCGATGGGACTGAAATTTACGAGCAGTACTTC	CASSDGTEIYEQYF	few	TRBJ2-7	-	TRBV7-6
TGTGCCAGCAGAAGGACGGGGACTAACACTGAAGCTTTCTTT	CASRRTGTNTEAFF	-	TRBJ1-1	-	TRBV12-3/TRBV12-4
TGTGCCAGCAGCCAAGATCAGGTTTTCTCCTACAATGAGCAGTTCTTC	CASSQDQVFSYNEQFF	few	TRBJ2-1	-	TRBV4-2
TGCGCCAGCAGCCGTGGGGTCGCCACCGGGGAGCTGTTTTTT	CASSRGVATGELFF	few	TRBJ2-2	-	TRBV4-1
TGTGCCTGGAGGGGACAGGGGGCGGTTAATCAGCCCCAGCATTTT	CAWRGQGAVNQPQHF	-	TRBJ1-5	TRBD1	TRBV30
TGTGCCTGGAGTAGTACTCCGTGGGGCAGGGCGGGCACCGGGGAGCTGTTTTTT	CAWSSTPWGRAGTGELFF	-	TRBJ2-2	-	TRBV30
TGTGCCAGCAGTCCCAGGACAACTAACACCGGGGAGCTGTTTTTT	CASSPRTTNTGELFF	few	TRBJ2-2	-	TRBV6-4
TGTGCCAGCAGCTTTCTTCGGCTAGCGGACACCGGGGAGCTGTTTTTT	CASSFLRLADTGELFF	-	TRBJ2-2	TRBD2	TRBV13
TGTGCCAGCAGCGTTACTGCGAACACCGGGGAGCTGTTTTTT	CASSVTANTGELFF	-	TRBJ2-2	-	TRBV7-3
TGTGCCATCACGGACAGGGTGGACTCACCCCTCCACTTT	CAITDRVDSPLHF	few	TRBJ1-6	TRBD1	TRBV10-3
TGTGCCAGCAGCCAAGATCTTGGATCCGGGGTGGAGACCCAGTACTTC	CASSQDLGSGVETQYF	-	TRBJ2-5	-	TRBV14
TGTGCCAGCAGCTTAGGCAGAAGAATATCTAACTATGGCTACACCTTC	CASSLGRRISNYGYTF	few	TRBJ1-2	-	TRBV11-2
TGTGCCAGCAGCCCGGGACCTCGGGCCACTGAAGCTTTCTTT	CASSPGPRATEAFF	few	TRBJ1-1	-	TRBV11-2
TGTGCCAGCAGTTACCGGGACAGGCAGAACACTGAAGCTTTCTTT	CASSYRDRQNTEAFF	many	TRBJ1-1	TRBD1	TRBV6-7
TGTGCCAGCAGTAAATGGGGTGACCAAGAGACCCAGTACTTC	CASSKWGDQETQYF	few	TRBJ2-5	-	TRBV12-3/TRBV12-4
TGTGCCAGTAGTCGGGGTCTGGAAGGCAATCAGCCCCAGCATTTT	CASSRGLEGNQPQHF	many	TRBJ1-5	-	TRBV6-1
TGTGCCAGCAGTCAACCCGGGCCTTACGAGCAGTACTTC	CASSQPGPYEQYF	-	TRBJ2-7	-	TRBV6-2/TRBV6-3
TGTGCCAGCAGCTTTTTGGGGGGAGGGGGCACAGATACGCAGTATTTT	CASSFLGGGGTDTQYF	many	TRBJ2-3	TRBD2	TRBV11-2
TGTGCCAGCTCACCTATCCGGGGGGACACCGGGGAGCTGTTTTTT	CASSPIRGDTGELFF	many	TRBJ2-2	TRBD2	TRBV18
TGCAGTGCTAGAATGGGGGGGGACGAAAAACTGTTTTTT	CSARMGGDEKLFF	few	TRBJ1-4	-	TRBV20-1
TGTGCCAGCAGGGGAGCGGGAACCTCCTACAATGAGCAGTTCTTC	CASRGAGTSYNEQFF	-	TRBJ2-1	TRBD2	TRBV2
TGTGCCAGCAGTGCCGGGAGGGGGCTTTACGAGACCCAGTACTTC	CASSAGRGLYETQYF	few	TRBJ2-5	-	TRBV9
TGTGCCAGCAGCCAAGTAAAAGGCCAACGCCGAAAACTGTTTTTT	CASSQVKGQRRKLFF	few	TRBJ1-4	-	TRBV14
TGCAGTGCCCTGGACAGGGCAACCTCATGGGGCAATCAGCCCCAGCATTTT	CSALDRATSWGNQPQHF	few	TRBJ1-5	TRBD1	TRBV20-1
TGTGCCAGCAGCCAAGCCGGGTCCGCGTCTTACGAGCAGTACTTC	CASSQAGSASYEQYF	few	TRBJ2-7	-	TRBV4-2
TGCAGCGTTGACACGGGAGGGGGGACCGGGGAGCTGTTTTTT	CSVDTGGGTGELFF	-	TRBJ2-2	TRBD2	TRBV29-1
TGTGCCAGCAGTGAGCCTGGCTCCTACGAGCAGTACTTC	CASSEPGSYEQYF	-	TRBJ2-7	-	TRBV25-1
TGTGCCAGCAGGATCGGGACTAGCCGAGGGGTGGGCGAGCAGTACTTC	CASRIGTSRGVGEQYF	few	TRBJ2-7	TRBD2	TRBV2
TGCGCCAGCAGCCAAGAGGCCCGGAACACTGAAGCTTTCTTT	CASSQEARNTEAFF	-	TRBJ1-1	-	TRBV4-3